The TCR beta chain under discussion was sequenced for a study of T-cell reconstitution after alpha-beta-depleted transplantation in children. Overall study results and limits: Recipient T cells and thymic progenitors that survived were the source of the high TCRbeta diversity seen at day 60 in some patients. Several hundred expanded graft clones reportedly were the source of alpha-beta T cells about two months after transplant. T-cell counts and diversity at one year post-transplant came mainly from newly produced T cells.

Of note for this clonotype: The target antigen is unknown.

Molecular barcoding with unique molecular identifiers was used for the TCRbeta library. TCRdb called the PCR reads again in MiXCR, with one record for every CDR3 protein. There are about a million distinct CDR3 sequences in the sample; around 30% occur only once, and around 30% lies in the top ten. Germline values: CDR1 SGHRS, CDR2 YFSETQ. Losses at the gene ends were 0 bases for V and 0 bases for J; bases not matched to a gene: 5. CDR3 length: 17 residues. V gene TRBV5-1 combines with J gene TRBJ2-3, with 9 bases that match TRBD2. The origin of this receptor is a boy younger than two who had a stem cell transplant for SCID, so the T cells may come from the graft donor. The sequenced sample was PBMCs, mostly from graft donor cells, obtained 360 days after TCRalphabeta/CD19-depleted stem cell transplant. Here the CDR3 DNA reads TGCGCCAGCAGCTTGGATGCGGGGGGGCTAAGCACAGATACGCAGTATTTT. Translated: CASSLDAGGLSTDTQYF.